This T cell receptor beta chain appears in the sequencing data of a study of T cells after yellow fever vaccination (dated by TCRdb to 2018 to 2020). Notes on the research overall: The SMART-Seq v4 Ultra Low Input RNA kit was used to prepare libraries from fractions with low cell numbers. To track T-cell clones before and after primary and booster YFV17D yellow fever vaccination, bulk TCR alpha and beta repertoires were sequenced longitudinally. The cohort comprised two healthy male donors, one aged 18 to 30 and one aged 30 to 39 years. Blood was drawn at multiple timepoints before and after primary and secondary immunization, with bulk PBMC replicates and cell subsets isolated.

What the research found in general, with its limitations: Compared with the primary T-cell response, the secondary T-cell response was weaker but faster, peaking on day 5 rather than day 15. Only two donors were included in the study, so the extent to which the findings can be generalized is limited. A small share of clonotypes occurred in both CD4 and CD8 compartments, likely arising from convergent recombination. Most clones expanded after primary vaccination were re-detected after the booster (approximately 95% of CD4 and around 88% of CD8), suggesting broad memory maintenance. Computational filtering was needed because FACS-sorted repertoires could contain abundant contaminating clonotypes from the bulk population.

This clonotype has at least ten counts. Which antigen it targets is not known. No much larger clone is present one base from it, and per-base qualities are unavailable. Synthesis of TCR cDNA relied on 5'RACE template switching, a step that introduced a universal primer site along with unique molecular identifiers. Priming for cDNA synthesis came from both the TCR alpha and TCR beta constant segments. Library amplification involved two PCR steps, and the second step added sample barcodes and sequencing adapters. Sequencing of libraries was done on Illumina HiSeq 2500 (2x100 bp) or NovaSeq (2x150 bp). In the authors' own workflow: MIGEC handled demultiplexing of reads and collapsing into UMI consensus sequences, while MiXCR performed V(D)J alignment. Vaccine-responding clonotypes were defined with edgeR using replicate PBMC samples, requiring FDR below 0.01 and a log2 fold change above 5 up to day 15. Each bulk clonotype was labeled CD4 or CD8 based on which sequenced repertoire, CD4 or CD8, contained the clonotype at higher abundance. TCRdb redid the processing of the public reads, applying fastp at Q25 and MiXCR, and retained in-frame beta chains. Rows are combined by CDR3 protein, so each entry shows the most common genes and DNA. For this entry, the V and J calls and clone size follow TCRdb and not the study's own pipeline. The table for this sample lists over 120,000 distinct CDR3 sequences; under 7% of them were counted only once. The ten largest account for under 0.8% of the sample.

According to the study, the label for this sample's treatment or condition signals: live attenuated yellow fever vaccine strain. A standard Ficoll-Paque protocol was used to isolate PBMCs from peripheral blood. CD4 and CD8 T-cell fractions were isolated with Dynabeads CD4 and CD8 positive selection kits. TriZol was used to extract RNA from bulk PBMCs, from CD4 and CD8 fractions, and from dextramer-positive and dextramer-negative fractions. Via the germline V gene, CDR1 is MNHEY and CDR2 SVGAGI. The CDR3 goes from the cysteine to the phenylalanine over 13 residues. CDR3 DNA is the only sequence kept; it has 39 bases, read in frame from the first base. The junction shows trimming of 2 bases on V and 5 bases on J, and the gene matches do not reach 2 bases of it.

The source of this sequence is a man under 40 who received the YFV17D yellow fever vaccine. The rearranged segments are TRBV6-5 and TRBJ2-5; TRBD2 agrees with 7 junctional bases. Here the sequenced sample was CD4+ T cells sorted from PBMCs, taken 10 days after the yellow fever booster vaccination. The CDR3 amino acid sequence is: CASSYRGGETQYF. Read as DNA, the sequence is TGTGCCAGCAGTTACAGGGGAGGGGAGACCCAGTACTTC.